Here is one T cell receptor beta chain with its context. A much larger clone lies one base from this, so it may be a read error. The CDR3 does not end in the conserved phenylalanine or tryptophan, so this is likely a read error. The data derive from a study of tumor and adjacent non-tumor tissue in lung cancer. Across the study: Stage I to III disease affected about ten men and roughly 5 women aged roughly 30 to 76.

This sample's RNA came from whole unsorted tissue. This CDR3 is built from 15 residues. Looked up from germline, CDR1 is SGHRS and CDR2 is YFSETQ. The V and J ends lost 4 bases and 5 bases respectively, with 15 bases between them. A modified ARM-PCR protocol with three rounds of nested PCR amplified TCRbeta. In TCRdb, the multiplex PCR reads were re-called with MiXCR into one record per CDR3 protein. Found here are tens of thousands of distinct CDR3 sequences, about 67% of them singletons; the top ten hold around 19%. This sequence joins TRBV5-1 and TRBJ2-2, with TRBD1 as a possible D gene (6 bases). The TCR comes from a man in his sixties with non-small cell lung cancer. The source material was lung tumor tissue. The CDR3: CASSLRQDFTGELFS. The CDR3 coding sequence is TGCGCCAGCAGCCTGAGACAGGACTTTACCGGGGAGCTGTTTTCT.